This TCR beta chain was documented in a study of blood T cells in healthy people across ages. Primers used in a second PCR of about 6 to 11 cycles were a sample-barcoded 5' primer and a J-beta primer mix. Tagging of each cDNA molecule was performed by a template-switch adaptor with 12 random nucleotides. In TCRdb, the 5' RACE reads were re-called with MiXCR into one record per CDR3 protein. The sample records 1.6 million or so distinct CDR3 sequences, roughly 32% being singletons. Whole-study findings and limits: Expanded clonotype changes were possibly confounded by unknown donor CMV status. The recorded TCR beta diversity per million T cells decreased in a roughly linear manner with age. Naive and antigen-experienced cells could not be conclusively compared, given unsorted PBMCs.

Remarks on this clonotype: The antigen is undetermined.

The V gene lost 6 bases and the J gene lost 3 bases, with 38 bases spanning the gap. The CDR3 runs to 23 residues. Per the germline V gene, CDR1 is MNHEY and CDR2 is SVGEGT. The clonotype was recovered from a woman in her 30s in good health. The V and J genes are TRBV6-2 or TRBV6-3 and TRBJ1-4; D gene ambiguous. Sequencing used blood. The CDR3 region has the DNA TGTGCCAGCAGCCCCTACCCCCGGGCGCCCCAAATTCTAAGAAAGTCGTCTAATGAAAAACTGTTTTTT. Residues: CASSPYPRAPQILRKSSNEKLFF.